A single sample is the source of the 28 T cell receptor beta chains below, sequenced in a study of blood T cell repertoires in COVID-19. Sequencing was performed with immunoSEQ multiplex PCR; in TCRdb, only in-frame clones are kept and a portion is missing. Found here are around 300,000 clones, approximately 87% of them singletons; the top ten hold under 3%. What was sequenced was peripheral blood. The receptors were gathered from a woman aged 25 to 39 with COVID-19, enrolled during active disease.

The J gene is TRBJ1-2, the V gene TRBV4-1; D call uncertain. Germline loops: CDR1 MGHRA, CDR2 YSYEKL. The ends were cut back, 4 bases at V and 4 bases at J, with 16 bases in the middle. This CDR3 spans 15 amino acids. The CDR3: CASSPLLGVGYGYTF. For the CDR3, the DNA is TGCGCCAGCAGCCCACTTCTCGGGGTAGGCTATGGCTACACCTTC.

This clone has only one observation. The V and J genes are TRBV6-4 and TRBJ1-2; 9 bases are shared with TRBD1. Germline V lookup: CDR1 MRHNA, CDR2 SNTAGT. The CDR3 is made up of 14 amino acids. V trimming: 6 bases; J trimming: 7 bases; junction bases outside the gene matches: 9. The CDR3 spells CASRDLKTGGGYTF. CDR3 DNA sequence: TGTGCCAGCAGAGACCTCAAGACAGGGGGTGGCTACACCTTC.

This sequence joins TRBV6-1 and TRBJ2-1; 8 bases match TRBD2. The CDR3 loop spans 12 amino acids. The ends lost 2 bases at V and 13 bases at J; junction bases unmatched: 4. Germline V gene lookup returns CDR1 MNHNS and CDR2 SASEGT. This CDR3 reads CASSEPGLGQFF. DNA of the CDR3: TGTGCCAGCAGTGAACCGGGACTAGGCCAGTTCTTC.

The chain is built from TRBV6-6 and TRBJ2-5; D is ambiguous. Germline values: CDR1 MNHNY, CDR2 SVGAGI (reference sequence). Trimming stripped 2 bases from V and 5 bases from J, with 3 bases between. The CDR3 totals 11 residues. The CDR3 DNA sequence: TGTGCCAGCAGTTACAGCGAGACCCAGTACTTC. Translating gives CASSYSETQYF.

The V and J genes are TRBV15 and TRBJ1-1, with 8 bases lining up with TRBD1. The CDR3 spans 14 residues. CDR1 is LNHNV, CDR2 YYDKDF, per germline (reference sequence). Trimming cost V 3 bases and J 4 bases; bases outside gene matches: 4. CDR3 region: CATSRSRGPTEAFF. The CDR3 region has the DNA TGTGCCACCAGCAGGTCCAGGGGGCCCACTGAAGCTTTCTTT.

The table lists this clone with a count of one. The genes are TRBV29-1 and TRBJ2-7, with D unresolved. CDR3 size: 12 residues. V lost 0 bases to trimming and J lost 3 bases, with 6 bases between them. The germline CDR1 and CDR2 sequences are SQVTM and ANQGSEA. The CDR3: CSVEDQVYEQYF. The CDR3 DNA sequence: TGCAGCGTTGAAGACCAGGTCTACGAGCAGTACTTC.

The chain combines TRBV6-6 with TRBJ2-7; the D is unclear. V lost 2 bases and J 3 bases, leaving 11 bases between the germline ends. Germline values: CDR1 MNHNY, CDR2 SVGAGI (reference sequence). The CDR3 totals 14 residues. CDR3 residues: CASSYGHGYYEQYF. The DNA for the CDR3 is TGTGCCAGCAGTTACGGTCACGGTTACTACGAGCAGTACTTC.

The V gene is TRBV18, the J gene TRBJ1-3; 7 nucleotides agree with TRBD1. CDR1 KGHSH and CDR2 LQKENI come from the germline V gene. V dropped 3 bases and J dropped 2; count of bases not matched to a gene: 4. The CDR3 totals 15 residues. The CDR3 reads CASSPEQGTGNTIYF. The CDR3 bases are TGTGCCAGCTCACCTGAACAGGGGACTGGAAACACCATATATTTT.

The chain combines TRBV11-2 with TRBJ2-1, with a possible D match to TRBD1 (6 bases). The CDR3 sequence is 15 residues long. V was trimmed by 2 bases and J by 6 bases, leaving 14 bases between them. Germline CDR1 is SGHAT and CDR2 is FQNNGV. The CDR3 nucleotides are TGTGCCAGCAGCTTAAGCACAGGGTTACTCAATGAGCAGTTCTTC. This encodes CASSLSTGLLNEQFF.

The chain employs TRBV6-1 and TRBJ2-3, with D uncertain. V was clipped by 2 bases and J by 3 bases, with 9 bases between them. From germline, CDR1 is MNHNS and CDR2 SASEGT. This CDR3 has 14 residues. CDR3 coding DNA: TGTGCCAGCAGTGAAACACCGCAAACAGATACGCAGTATTTT. It encodes CASSETPQTDTQYF.

The V gene is TRBV7-9, the J gene TRBJ2-1, with 10 bases identical to TRBD2. Germline-derived CDR1 and CDR2 are SEHNR and FQNEAQ (reference sequence). After removal of 5 bases from V and 4 bases from J, the junction contained 8 bases not matched to a gene. This CDR3 contains 16 residues. The CDR3 is CASSPELAGTYNEQFF. The CDR3 DNA reads as TGTGCCAGCAGCCCCGAACTAGCGGGAACTTACAATGAGCAGTTCTTC.

This clone occurred once. The chain has TRBV7-8 and TRBJ2-4; TRBD1 might be the D (5 bases). Germline V gene sequence: CDR1 SGHVS, CDR2 FQNEAQ. The CDR3 consists of 15 residues. V shed 2 bases and J shed 4 bases, with 12 bases lying between them. CDR3 amino acids: CASSLQTASKNIQYF. The CDR3 bases are TGTGCCAGCAGCTTACAGACAGCCTCTAAAAACATTCAGTACTTC.

The chain joins TRBV5-5 to TRBJ1-4, with 7 bases matching TRBD1. CDR1 SGHKS and CDR2 YYEKEE come from the germline V gene (reference sequence). The CDR3 spans 15 residues. V trimming: 0 bases; J trimming: 7 bases; junction bases outside the gene matches: 6. CDR3 loop: CASSLEEGAREKLFF. The CDR3 DNA is TGTGCCAGCAGCTTGGAAGAGGGGGCGCGTGAAAAACTGTTTTTT.

About this clone itself: Mismatch with germline at one junction end may stem from a read error. V gene TRBV28 combines with J gene TRBJ2-7, with 7 bases aligning to TRBD1. CDR1 is MDHEN and CDR2 is SYDVKM in the germline V gene. The CDR3 has 14 amino acids. This CDR3 reads CASKPSMGTEDGDF. DNA for the CDR3: TGTGCCAGCAAACCGTCGATGGGGACAGAGGATGGGGACTTC.

The chain combines TRBV5-5 with TRBJ2-2, with TRBD1 identical over 7 bases. This CDR3 has 16 residues. The junction had 6 bases not matched to a gene; V was cut back by 2 bases and J by 2 bases. The germline CDR1 and CDR2 sequences are SGHKS and YYEKEE (reference sequence). The CDR3 DNA is TGTGCCAGCAGCTTCAGGACAGGACAAAACACCGGGGAGCTGTTTTTT. The encoded protein is CASSFRTGQNTGELFF.

The chain couples TRBV3-1 (or the pseudogene TRBV3-2) to TRBJ2-7; 7 bases line up with TRBD2. The CDR3 loop spans 14 amino acids. The germline gives CDR1 LGHDT, CDR2 YNNKEL (reference sequence). Trimming removed 1 base from V and 6 bases from J; junction bases left unmatched: 6. CDR3 nucleotides: TGTGCCAGCAGCCAAGTGGCGGGAGACGGCGAGCAGTACTTC. Translated, it gives CASSQVAGDGEQYF.

V is TRBV3-1 (or the pseudogene TRBV3-2) and J is TRBJ2-7; a weak D match, TRBD2 (6 bases). Trimming pared 3 bases from V and 6 bases from J, leaving 21 bases between. Germline CDR1 reads LGHDT; CDR2 reads YNNKEL (reference sequence). This CDR3 region has 16 residues. In DNA, the CDR3 is TGTGCCAGCAGCCACGCCTCTGGACTACCCGGAAGCGAGCAGTACTTC. It yields the protein CASSHASGLPGSEQYF.

The V and J genes are TRBV18 and TRBJ2-7; 10 bases align to TRBD1. The CDR3 spans 15 residues. V was clipped by 4 bases and J by 4 bases; unmatched bases: 7. The germline gives CDR1 KGHSH, CDR2 LQKENI. CDR3 nucleotides: TGTGCCAGCTCACGCGGGACAGGGGAGGGTTACGAGCAGTACTTC. The encoded protein is CASSRGTGEGYEQYF.

This chain uses TRBV5-1 with TRBJ2-6; D may be TRBD1 (6 bases). Trimming pared 3 bases from V and 4 bases from J, leaving 11 bases between. This CDR3 is 15 amino acids long. Germline loops: CDR1 SGHRS, CDR2 YFSETQ. CDR3 in amino acids: CASSSQGSGANVLTF. In nucleotides, the CDR3 is TGCGCCAGCAGCTCGCAGGGGTCGGGGGCCAACGTCCTGACTTTC.

The CDR3 is CSVESDRGHEQYF. CDR3 nucleotides: TGCAGCGTTGAGTCGGACAGGGGCCACGAGCAGTACTTC. V and J are TRBV29-1 and TRBJ2-7; 9 bases are shared with TRBD1. Germline trimming cut 3 bases from V and 5 bases from J; bases unmatched to any gene: 5. Germline CDR1 is SQVTM and CDR2 is ANQGSEA. The CDR3 spans 13 residues.

The chain combines TRBV5-5 with TRBJ1-2; TRBD1 matches at 8 bases. Trimming at V came to 0 bases and at J to 7 bases, leaving 5 bases not matched to a gene. CDR1 SGHKS and CDR2 YYEKEE come from the germline V gene (reference sequence). The CDR3 consists of 14 residues. CDR3 DNA: TGTGCCAGCAGCTTGGGGCAGGGGGCGCTTGGCTACACCTTC. It codes for CASSLGQGALGYTF.

The chain joins TRBV5-1 to TRBJ2-1, with TRBD2 matching 12 bases. CDR3 length: 15 residues. CDR1 is SGHRS, CDR2 YFSETQ, per germline. The J segment lost 10 bases and the V segment lost 0 bases, leaving 5 bases of the junction unmatched. The CDR3 nucleotides read TGCGCCAGCAGCTTGGGACTAGCGGGAGAGGAGGAGCAGTTCTTC. Translation: CASSLGLAGEEEQFF.

The chain uses TRBV28 and TRBJ1-4; 7 bases are a match to TRBD1. The CDR3 has 15 amino acids. With V trimmed by 3 bases and J by 5 bases, 6 bases remained unmatched. In germline, CDR1 is MDHEN, CDR2 SYDVKM. In nucleotides, the CDR3 is TGTGCCAGCAGTTTGGGGGGACAGCCAAATGAAAAACTGTTTTTT. Protein sequence: CASSLGGQPNEKLFF. The variable domain in full, completed from reference TRBV28 and TRBJ1-4, reads DVKVTQSSRYLVKRTGEKVFLECVQDMDHENMFWYRQDPGLGLRLIYFSYDVKMKEKGDIPEGYSVSREKKERFSLILESASTNQTSMYLCASSLGGQPNEKLFFGSGTQLSVL.

This clone was counted between two and nine times. DNA for the CDR3: TGTGCCAGCAGAGTATATAGCTTGAATCAGCCCCAGCATTTT. Translating gives CASRVYSLNQPQHF. This chain uses TRBV28 with TRBJ1-5; unclear D gene. V was pared by 6 bases and J by 4 bases, with 13 bases between. From germline, CDR1 is MDHEN and CDR2 SYDVKM. There are 14 residues in the CDR3.

This rearrangement joins TRBV11-2 to TRBJ2-2, with TRBD2 as a possible D gene (5 bases). Germline-derived CDR1 and CDR2 are SGHAT and FQNNGV. The CDR3 sequence is 15 residues long. V lost 5 bases to trimming and J lost 1 base, with 11 bases between them. The CDR3 here is CASSPSAENTGELFF. CDR3 nucleotide sequence: TGTGCCAGCAGCCCATCAGCGGAGAACACCGGGGAGCTGTTTTTT.

The chain uses TRBV6-5 and TRBJ1-1; 8 nucleotides line up with TRBD1. The CDR3 covers 14 residues. CDR1 is MNHEY and CDR2 is SVGAGI in the germline V gene. J was trimmed by 0 bases and V by 4 bases; bases with no gene match: 1. The CDR3 sequence is CASSWTGLNTEAFF. CDR3 bases: TGTGCCAGCAGTTGGACAGGGCTGAACACTGAAGCTTTCTTT.

J is TRBJ2-7 and V is TRBV5-1, with 8 bases aligning to TRBD2. The trim removed 0 bases at V and 1 base at J, leaving 3 bases unmatched. The CDR3 totals 15 residues. CDR1 is SGHRS and CDR2 is YFSETQ in the germline V gene. The CDR3 loop reads CASSLGTGGSYEQYF. In DNA form, the CDR3 reads TGCGCCAGCAGCTTGGGGACGGGAGGGTCCTACGAGCAGTACTTC.

The rearrangement uses TRBV19 and TRBJ1-1, with D unresolved. The CDR3 extends over 14 amino acids. Between the trimmed V and J ends, which lost 4 bases and 0 bases, there was a span of 9 bases. Per germline, CDR1 LNHDA and CDR2 SQIVND (reference sequence). CDR3: CASSTQNMNTEAFF. The CDR3 nucleotides read TGTGCCAGTAGTACCCAAAACATGAACACTGAAGCTTTCTTT. Full variable domain (remainder filled in from reference TRBV19 and TRBJ1-1): DGGITQSPKYLFRKEGQNVTLSCEQNLNHDAMYWYRQDPGQGLRLIYYSQIVNDFQKGDIAEGYSVSREKKESFPLTVTSAQKNPTAFYLCASSTQNMNTEAFFGQGTRLTVV.